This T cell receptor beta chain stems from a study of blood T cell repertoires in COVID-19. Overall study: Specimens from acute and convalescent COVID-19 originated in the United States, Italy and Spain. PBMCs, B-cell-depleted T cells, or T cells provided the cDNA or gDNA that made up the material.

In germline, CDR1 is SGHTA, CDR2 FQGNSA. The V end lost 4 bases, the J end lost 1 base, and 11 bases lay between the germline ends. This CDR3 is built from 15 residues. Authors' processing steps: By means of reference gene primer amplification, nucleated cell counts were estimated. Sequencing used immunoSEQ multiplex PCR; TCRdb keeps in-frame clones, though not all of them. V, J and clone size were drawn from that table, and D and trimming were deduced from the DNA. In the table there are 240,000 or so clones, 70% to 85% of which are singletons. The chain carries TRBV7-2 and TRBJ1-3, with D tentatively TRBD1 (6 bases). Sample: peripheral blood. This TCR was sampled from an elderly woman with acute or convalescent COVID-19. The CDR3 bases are TGTGCCAGCAGCTCTGAACAGGGTTCTGGAAACACCATATATTTT. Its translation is CASSSEQGSGNTIYF.